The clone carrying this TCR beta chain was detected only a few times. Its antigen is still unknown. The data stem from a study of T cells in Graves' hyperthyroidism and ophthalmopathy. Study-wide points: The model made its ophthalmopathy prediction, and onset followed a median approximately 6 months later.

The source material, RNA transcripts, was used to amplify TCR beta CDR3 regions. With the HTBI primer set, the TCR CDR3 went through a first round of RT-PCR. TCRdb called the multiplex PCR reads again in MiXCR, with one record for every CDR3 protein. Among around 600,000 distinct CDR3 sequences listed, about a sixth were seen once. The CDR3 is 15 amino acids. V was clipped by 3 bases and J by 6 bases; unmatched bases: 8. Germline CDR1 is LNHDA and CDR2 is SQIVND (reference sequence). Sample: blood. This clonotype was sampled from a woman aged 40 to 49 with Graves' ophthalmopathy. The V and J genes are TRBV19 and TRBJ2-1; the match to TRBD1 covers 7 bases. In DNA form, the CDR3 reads TGTGCCAGTAGTATGGAAGGGGGCGAGTCCAATGAGCAGTTCTTC. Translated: CASSMEGGESNEQFF.